This entry describes one TCR beta chain. Germline V gene sequence: CDR1 MDHEN, CDR2 SYDVKM. CDR3 length: 16 residues. The ends lost 3 bases at V and 2 bases at J; junction bases unmatched: 9. TCRdb's table, derived via immunoSEQ multiplex PCR, lists solely in-frame clones and lacks some. The table shows 70,000 or so clones, with over 95% occurring only once. The record originates from a study of technical replicates of blood from a handful of donors. The specimen sequenced was T cells isolated from PBMCs. The V call is TRBV28, the J call TRBJ2-7; 8 nucleotides line up with TRBD2. This clonotype was obtained from a human donor in good health. CDR3 in DNA: TGTGCCAGCAGTTTTTCCCCCGGGACTAGTGCCTACGAGCAGTACTTC. Encoded protein: CASSFSPGTSAYEQYF.